This T cell receptor (beta chain) was identified during a study of T cell responses to AZD1222 COVID-19 vaccine. The study's findings and limits: Spike regions recognized by vaccine-associated CD4 TCRs spanned the protein, led by 160-218 and 743-854.

Sequencing used immunoSEQ multiplex PCR; TCRdb keeps in-frame clones, though not all of them. The sample has around 120,000 clones, roughly 90% seen once; the top ten hold approximately 8%. Concerning this clone: Its antigen is currently unknown.

The CDR3 is made up of 13 amino acids. Per the germline V gene, CDR1 is SGHTA and CDR2 is FQGNSA. V lost 6 bases and J 4 bases, leaving 12 bases between the germline ends. The chain combines TRBV7-2 with TRBJ1-2; a possible D gene is TRBD1 (6 bases). The sample was peripheral blood, taken 28 days after the second AZD1222 dose. The sequence was obtained from an adult who received the AZD1222 COVID-19 vaccine. The CDR3 loop is CASRGGQGYGYTF. CDR3 bases: TGTGCCAGCAGAGGGGGGCAGGGCTATGGCTACACCTTC.